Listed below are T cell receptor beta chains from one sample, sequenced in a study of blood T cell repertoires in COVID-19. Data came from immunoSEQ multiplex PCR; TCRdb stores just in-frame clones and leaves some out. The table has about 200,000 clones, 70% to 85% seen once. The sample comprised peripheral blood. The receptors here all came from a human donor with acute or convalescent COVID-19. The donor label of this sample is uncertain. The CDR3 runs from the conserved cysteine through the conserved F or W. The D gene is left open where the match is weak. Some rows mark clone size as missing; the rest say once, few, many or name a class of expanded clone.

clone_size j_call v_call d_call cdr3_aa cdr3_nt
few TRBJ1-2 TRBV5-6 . CASSLNRVPSYTF TGTGCCAGCAGCTTGAACAGGGTCCCAAGCTACACCTTC
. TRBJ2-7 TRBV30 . CAWSKTGIEQYF TGTGCCTGGTCCAAAACAGGGATCGAGCAGTACTTC
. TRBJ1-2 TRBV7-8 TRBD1 CASSLQGAYGYTF TGTGCCAGCAGCTTACAGGGGGCGTACGGCTACACCTTC
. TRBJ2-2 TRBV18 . CASSPPSRTPNTGELFF TGTGCCAGCTCACCACCGTCCAGGACACCGAACACCGGGGAGCTGTTTTTT
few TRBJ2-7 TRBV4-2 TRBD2 CASSQESRRGTSRFTSYEQYF TGTGCCAGCAGCCAAGAATCTCGGAGAGGGACTAGTAGGTTCACCTCCTACGAGCAGTACTTC
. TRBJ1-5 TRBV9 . CASSTGINQPQHF TGTGCCAGCAGCACGGGAATCAATCAGCCCCAGCATTTT
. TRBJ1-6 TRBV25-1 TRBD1 CASSTNRGRNSPLHF TGTGCCAGCAGTACTAACAGGGGAAGGAATTCACCCCTCCACTTT
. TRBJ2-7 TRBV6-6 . CASTVAAAGYEQYF TGTGCCAGCACCGTGGCCGCGGCAGGGTACGAGCAGTACTTC
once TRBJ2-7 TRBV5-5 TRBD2 CASSLEREVGEQYF TGTGCCAGCAGCTTGGAGCGGGAGGTCGGCGAGCAGTACTTC
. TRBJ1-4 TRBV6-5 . CASSYSYYSLNGKLFF TGTGCCAGCAGTTACTCATATTACAGTCTAAATGGGAAACTGTTTTTT
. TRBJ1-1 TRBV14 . CASSQVRAEAFF TGTGCCAGCAGCCAAGTCCGTGCTGAAGCTTTCTTT
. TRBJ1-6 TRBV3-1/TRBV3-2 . CASSQDWGRSPLHF TGTGCCAGCAGCCAAGATTGGGGCAGGTCACCCCTCCACTTT
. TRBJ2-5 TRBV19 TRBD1 CASSTWTGGPVDQYF TGTGCCAGTAGTACCTGGACAGGGGGCCCCGTCGACCAGTACTTC
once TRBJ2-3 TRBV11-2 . CASSLGGDTDTQYF TGTGCCAGCAGCTTAGGGGGGGACACAGATACGCAGTATTTT
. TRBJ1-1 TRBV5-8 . CASSLILGGENTEAFF TGTGCCAGCAGCTTGATATTAGGGGGAGAGAACACTGAAGCTTTCTTT
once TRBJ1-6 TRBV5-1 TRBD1 CASSSTGTGNSPLHF TGCGCCAGCAGCAGCACCGGGACAGGGAATTCACCCCTCCACTTT
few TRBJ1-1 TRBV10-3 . CAISVGGSTEAFF TGTGCCATCAGTGTAGGAGGGAGCACTGAAGCTTTCTTT
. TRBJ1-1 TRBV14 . CASSLVTGAGTEAFF TGTGCCAGCAGCCTAGTGACAGGCGCCGGCACTGAAGCTTTCTTT
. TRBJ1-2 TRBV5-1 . CASSVESGNPYGYTF TGCGCCAGCAGCGTAGAGTCAGGGAACCCCTATGGCTACACCTTC
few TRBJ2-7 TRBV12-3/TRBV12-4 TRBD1 CASSVTGREQYF TGTGCCAGCAGTGTGACAGGGCGCGAGCAGTACTTC
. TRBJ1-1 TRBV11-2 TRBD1 CASSLRGRGYTEAFF TGTGCCAGCAGCCTCCGGGGCAGGGGGTATACTGAAGCTTTCTTT
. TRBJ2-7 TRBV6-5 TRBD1 CASSSHRGARGEQYF TGTGCCAGCAGTTCCCACCGGGGTGCCAGGGGGGAGCAGTACTTC
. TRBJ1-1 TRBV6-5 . CASESTEAFF TGTGCCAGCGAGAGCACTGAAGCTTTCTTT
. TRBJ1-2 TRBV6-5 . CASTPSPAQYYGYTF TGTGCCAGCACCCCCAGCCCAGCGCAGTACTATGGCTACACCTTC
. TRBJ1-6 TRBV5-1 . CASSFGGTARNSPLHF TGCGCCAGCAGCTTCGGGGGGACGGCTCGGAATTCACCCCTCCACTTT
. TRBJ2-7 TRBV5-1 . CASSSVGFVALYEQYF TGCGCCAGCAGCAGCGTTGGTTTCGTGGCCCTTTACGAGCAGTACTTC
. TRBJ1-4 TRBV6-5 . CATFGGLGDEKLFF TGTGCCACCTTCGGGGGGCTTGGGGATGAAAAACTGTTTTTT
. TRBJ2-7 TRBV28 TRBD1 CASRRTGAPEQYF TGTGCCAGCAGAAGGACAGGGGCGCCCGAGCAGTACTTC
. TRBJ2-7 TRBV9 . CASSVGERVYEQYF TGTGCCAGCAGCGTAGGGGAGCGGGTCTACGAGCAGTACTTC
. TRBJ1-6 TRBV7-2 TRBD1 CASSSRQGASPLHF TGTGCCAGCAGCTCCAGACAGGGGGCTTCACCCCTCCACTTT
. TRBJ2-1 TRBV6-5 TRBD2 CASSLGGGYYNEQFF TGTGCCAGCAGCCTCGGCGGGGGATACTACAATGAGCAGTTCTTC
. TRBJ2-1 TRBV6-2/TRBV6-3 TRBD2 CASSYPTTPGLAGGRVNEQFF TGTGCCAGCAGTTACCCTACTACCCCGGGACTAGCGGGAGGGAGGGTTAATGAGCAGTTCTTC
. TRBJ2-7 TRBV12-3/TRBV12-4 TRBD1 CASSGDSIYEQYF TGTGCCAGCAGTGGGGACAGCATCTACGAGCAGTACTTC
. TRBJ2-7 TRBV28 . CASLKGGDSYEQYF TGTGCCAGCTTAAAGGGGGGGGACTCCTACGAGCAGTACTTC
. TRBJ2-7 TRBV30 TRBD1 CAWSAQGVSYEQYF TGTGCCTGGAGTGCCCAGGGGGTCTCCTACGAGCAGTACTTC
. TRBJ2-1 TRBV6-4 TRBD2 CASSPNPSGSSYNEQFF TGTGCCAGCAGTCCCAACCCTAGCGGGAGCTCCTACAATGAGCAGTTCTTC
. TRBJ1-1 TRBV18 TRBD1 CASSPSTGGNTEAFF TGTGCCAGCTCACCATCCACAGGGGGGAACACTGAAGCTTTCTTT
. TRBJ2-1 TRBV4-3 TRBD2 CASSQVRGGRNNEQFF TGCGCCAGCAGCCAGGTACGCGGCGGGAGAAATAATGAGCAGTTCTTC
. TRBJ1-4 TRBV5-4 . CASSRGLGNEKLFF TGTGCCAGCAGCAGGGGACTGGGGAATGAAAAACTGTTTTTT
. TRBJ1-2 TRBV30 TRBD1 CAWRAGGTNYGYTF TGTGCCTGGAGGGCAGGGGGGACTAACTATGGCTACACCTTC
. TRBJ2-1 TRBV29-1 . CSVEESSYNEQFF TGCAGCGTTGAAGAGAGCTCCTACAATGAGCAGTTCTTC
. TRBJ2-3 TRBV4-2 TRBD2 CASSQDGGGALGDTQYF TGTGCCAGCAGCCAAGATGGGGGGGGAGCCTTGGGAGATACGCAGTATTTT
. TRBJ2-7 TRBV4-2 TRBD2 CASSLDTSGRGEQYF TGTGCCAGCAGCCTAGATACGAGCGGGAGAGGTGAGCAGTACTTC
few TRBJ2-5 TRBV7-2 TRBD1 CASSLGSGGKETQYF TGTGCCAGCAGCTTAGGGTCAGGGGGCAAAGAGACCCAGTACTTC
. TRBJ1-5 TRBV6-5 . CASSLQGNQPQHF TGTGCCAGCAGCCTACAGGGTAATCAGCCCCAGCATTTT